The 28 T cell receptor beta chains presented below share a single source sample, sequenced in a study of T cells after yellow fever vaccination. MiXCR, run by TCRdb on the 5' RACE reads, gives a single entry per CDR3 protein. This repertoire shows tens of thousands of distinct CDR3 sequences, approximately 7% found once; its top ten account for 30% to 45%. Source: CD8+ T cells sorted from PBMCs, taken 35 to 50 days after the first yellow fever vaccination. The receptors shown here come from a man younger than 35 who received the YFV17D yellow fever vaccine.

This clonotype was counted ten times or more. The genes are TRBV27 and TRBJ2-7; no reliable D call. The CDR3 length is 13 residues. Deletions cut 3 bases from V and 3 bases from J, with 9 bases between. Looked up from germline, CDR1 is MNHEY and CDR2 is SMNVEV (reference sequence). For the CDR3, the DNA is TGTGCCAGCAGTTTTGGCAGGCACTACGAGCAGTACTTC. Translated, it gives CASSFGRHYEQYF.

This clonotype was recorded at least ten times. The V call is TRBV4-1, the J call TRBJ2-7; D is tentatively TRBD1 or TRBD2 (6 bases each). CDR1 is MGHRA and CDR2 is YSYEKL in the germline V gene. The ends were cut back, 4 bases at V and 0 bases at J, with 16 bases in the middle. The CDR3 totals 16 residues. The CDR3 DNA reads TGCGCCAGCAGCCTAACGACGGGGGCCTCCTCCTACGAGCAGTACTTC. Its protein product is CASSLTTGASSYEQYF.

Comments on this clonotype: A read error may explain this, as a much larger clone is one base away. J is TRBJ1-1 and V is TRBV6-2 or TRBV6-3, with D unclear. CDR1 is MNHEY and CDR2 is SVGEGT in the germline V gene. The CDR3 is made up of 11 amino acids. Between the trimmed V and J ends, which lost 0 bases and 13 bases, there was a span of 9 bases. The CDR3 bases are TGTGCCAGCAGTTACTCCAGCAGGCTTTTCTTT. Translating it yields CASSYSSRLFF.

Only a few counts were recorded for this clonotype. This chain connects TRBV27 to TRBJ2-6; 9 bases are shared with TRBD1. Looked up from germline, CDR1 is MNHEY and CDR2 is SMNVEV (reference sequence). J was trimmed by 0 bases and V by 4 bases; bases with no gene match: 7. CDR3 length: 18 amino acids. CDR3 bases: TGTGCCAGCAGTTCCTACAGGGGGCCCTCCTCTGGGGCCAACGTCCTGACTTTC. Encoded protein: CASSSYRGPSSGANVLTF.

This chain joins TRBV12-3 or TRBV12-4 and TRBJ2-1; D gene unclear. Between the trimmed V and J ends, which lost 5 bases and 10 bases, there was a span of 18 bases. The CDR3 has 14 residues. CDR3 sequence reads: CASSLLSPRGEQFF. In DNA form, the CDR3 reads TGTGCCAGCAGTCTGCTATCACCTAGAGGAGAGCAGTTCTTC.

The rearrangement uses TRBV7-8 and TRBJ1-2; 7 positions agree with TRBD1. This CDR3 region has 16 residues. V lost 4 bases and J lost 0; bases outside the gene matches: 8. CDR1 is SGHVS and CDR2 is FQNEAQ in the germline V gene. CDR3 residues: CASSSMDRTTNYGYTF. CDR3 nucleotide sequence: TGTGCCAGCAGCTCGATGGACAGGACCACTAACTATGGCTACACCTTC.

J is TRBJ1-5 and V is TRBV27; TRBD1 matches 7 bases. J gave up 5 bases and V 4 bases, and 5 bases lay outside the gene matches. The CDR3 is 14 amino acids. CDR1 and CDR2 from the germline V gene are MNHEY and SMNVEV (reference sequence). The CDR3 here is CASSYKGAHQPQHF. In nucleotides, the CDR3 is TGTGCCAGCAGTTATAAGGGGGCCCATCAGCCCCAGCATTTT.

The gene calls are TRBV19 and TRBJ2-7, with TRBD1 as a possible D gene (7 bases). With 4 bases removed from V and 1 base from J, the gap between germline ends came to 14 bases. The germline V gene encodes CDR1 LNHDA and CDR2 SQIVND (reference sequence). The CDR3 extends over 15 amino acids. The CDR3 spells CASSNAAGGSYEQYF. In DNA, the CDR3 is TGTGCCAGTAGTAACGCTGCAGGGGGGTCCTACGAGCAGTACTTC.

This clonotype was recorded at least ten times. CDR3: CASSLGVGETQYF. The CDR3 DNA follows: TGTGCCAGCAGTTTGGGGGTCGGGGAGACCCAGTACTTC. This chain uses TRBV28 with TRBJ2-5, with D perhaps being TRBD1 or TRBD2 (5 bases each). Trimming pared 3 bases from V and 5 bases from J, leaving 10 bases between. Germline values: CDR1 MDHEN, CDR2 SYDVKM. The CDR3 has 13 residues. Looking up the rest from reference TRBV28 and TRBJ2-5 gives the full variable domain: DVKVTQSSRYLVKRTGEKVFLECVQDMDHENMFWYRQDPGLGLRLIYFSYDVKMKEKGDIPEGYSVSREKKERFSLILESASTNQTSMYLCASSLGVGETQYFGPGTRLLVL.

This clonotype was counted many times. The CDR3: CASSPRPGTVENNEQFF. The CDR3 DNA is TGTGCCAGCAGCCCCAGACCAGGGACTGTAGAAAACAATGAGCAGTTCTTC. The chain uses TRBV7-6 and TRBJ2-1, with D tentatively TRBD2 (6 bases). The germline gives CDR1 SGHVS, CDR2 FNYEAQ. The CDR3 totals 17 residues. Trimming left V 5 bases short and J 5 bases short, with 22 bases between.

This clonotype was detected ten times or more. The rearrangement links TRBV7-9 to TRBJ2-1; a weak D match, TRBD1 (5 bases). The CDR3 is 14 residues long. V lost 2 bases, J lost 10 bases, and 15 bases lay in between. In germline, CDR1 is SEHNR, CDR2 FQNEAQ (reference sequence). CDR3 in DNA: TGTGCCAGCAGCTTATCGGGCCAGGGCTGGGAGCAGTTCTTC. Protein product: CASSLSGQGWEQFF.

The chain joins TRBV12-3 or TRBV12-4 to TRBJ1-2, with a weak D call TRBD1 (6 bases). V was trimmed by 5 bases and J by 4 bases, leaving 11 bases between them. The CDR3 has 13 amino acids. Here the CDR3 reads CASSEGVFYGYTF. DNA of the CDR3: TGTGCCAGCAGTGAGGGGGTTTTCTATGGCTACACCTTC.

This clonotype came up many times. CDR3 region: CARHRPAEAFF. CDR3 bases: TGCGCCCGACACCGACCGGCTGAAGCTTTCTTT. The J gene is TRBJ1-1, the V gene TRBV5-1; D gene unclear. Deletions cut 10 bases from V and 6 bases from J, with 13 bases between. The V gene's germline CDR1 is SGHRS and CDR2 YFSETQ. The CDR3 contains 11 residues.

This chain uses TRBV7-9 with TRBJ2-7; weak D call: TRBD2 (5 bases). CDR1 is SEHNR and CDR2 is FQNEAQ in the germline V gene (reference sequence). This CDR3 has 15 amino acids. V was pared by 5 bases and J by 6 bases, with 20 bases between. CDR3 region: CASSLPVSQRGEQYF. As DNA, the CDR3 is TGTGCCAGCAGCCTCCCGGTCTCACAACGGGGCGAGCAGTACTTC. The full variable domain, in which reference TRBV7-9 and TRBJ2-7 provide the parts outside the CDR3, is DTGVSQNPRHKITKRGQNVTFRCDPISEHNRLYWYRQTLGQGPEFLTYFQNEAQLEKSRLLSDRFSAERPKGSFSTLEIQRTEQGDSAMYLCASSLPVSQRGEQYFGPGTRLTVT.

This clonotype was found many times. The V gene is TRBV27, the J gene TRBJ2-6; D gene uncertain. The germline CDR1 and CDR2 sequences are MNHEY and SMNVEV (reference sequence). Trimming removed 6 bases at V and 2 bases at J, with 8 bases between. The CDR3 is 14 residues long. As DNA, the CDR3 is TGTGCCAGCAGGTTTCGGCCTGGGGCCAACGTCCTGACTTTC. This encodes CASRFRPGANVLTF.

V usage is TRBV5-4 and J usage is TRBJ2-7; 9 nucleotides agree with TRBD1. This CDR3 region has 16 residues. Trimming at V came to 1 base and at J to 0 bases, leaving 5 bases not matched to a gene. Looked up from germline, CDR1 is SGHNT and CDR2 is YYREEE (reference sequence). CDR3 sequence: CASSLRTGAFSYEQYF. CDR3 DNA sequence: TGTGCCAGCAGCTTGAGGACAGGGGCGTTCTCCTACGAGCAGTACTTC.

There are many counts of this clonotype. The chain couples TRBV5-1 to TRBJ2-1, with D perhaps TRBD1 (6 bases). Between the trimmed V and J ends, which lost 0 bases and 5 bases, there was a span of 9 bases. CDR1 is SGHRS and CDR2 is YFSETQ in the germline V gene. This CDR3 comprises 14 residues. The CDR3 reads CASSLGTADNEQFF. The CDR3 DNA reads TGCGCCAGCAGCTTGGGGACAGCAGACAATGAGCAGTTCTTC.

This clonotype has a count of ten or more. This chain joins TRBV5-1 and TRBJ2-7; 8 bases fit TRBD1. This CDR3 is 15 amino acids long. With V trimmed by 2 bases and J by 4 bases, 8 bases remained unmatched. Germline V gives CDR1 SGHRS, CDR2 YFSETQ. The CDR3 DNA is TGCGCCAGCAGCTTTGATGGACAGGGTACTTACGAGCAGTACGTC. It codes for CASSFDGQGTYEQYV.

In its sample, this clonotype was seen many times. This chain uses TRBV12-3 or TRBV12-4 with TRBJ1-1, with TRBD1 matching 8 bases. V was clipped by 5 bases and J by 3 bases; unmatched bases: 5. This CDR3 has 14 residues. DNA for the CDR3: TGTGCCAGCAGTACTGGACAGGGCCACACTGAAGCTTTCTTT. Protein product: CASSTGQGHTEAFF.

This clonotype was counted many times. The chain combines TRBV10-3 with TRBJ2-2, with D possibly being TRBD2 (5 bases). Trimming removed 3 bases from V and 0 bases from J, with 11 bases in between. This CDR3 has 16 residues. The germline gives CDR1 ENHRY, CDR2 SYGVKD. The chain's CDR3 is CAISDPDSPNTGELFF. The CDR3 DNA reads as TGTGCCATCAGTGATCCGGACTCTCCGAACACCGGGGAGCTGTTTTTT.

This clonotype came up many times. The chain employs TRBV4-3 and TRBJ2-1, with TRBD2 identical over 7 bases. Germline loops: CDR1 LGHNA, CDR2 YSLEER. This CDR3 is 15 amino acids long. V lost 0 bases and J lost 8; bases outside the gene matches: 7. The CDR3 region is CASSQEDASGYEQFF. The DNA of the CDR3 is TGCGCCAGCAGCCAAGAGGATGCTAGCGGCTATGAGCAGTTCTTC.

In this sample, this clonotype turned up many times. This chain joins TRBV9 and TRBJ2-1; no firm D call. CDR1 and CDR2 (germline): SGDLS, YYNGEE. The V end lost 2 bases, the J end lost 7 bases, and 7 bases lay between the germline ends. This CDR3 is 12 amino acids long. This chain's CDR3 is CASSVTGNEQFF. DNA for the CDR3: TGTGCCAGCAGCGTCACCGGGAATGAGCAGTTCTTC.

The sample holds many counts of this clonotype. CDR3 residues: CSARFGGAEFREQYV. CDR3 sequence (DNA): TGCAGTGCTAGATTTGGGGGGGCCGAATTCCGGGAGCAGTACGTC. V and J are TRBV20-1 and TRBJ2-7; D perhaps matches TRBD2 (7 bases). From germline, CDR1 is DFQATT and CDR2 SNEGSKA (reference sequence). The CDR3 sequence is 15 residues long. Trimming stripped 2 bases from V and 7 bases from J, with 21 bases between.

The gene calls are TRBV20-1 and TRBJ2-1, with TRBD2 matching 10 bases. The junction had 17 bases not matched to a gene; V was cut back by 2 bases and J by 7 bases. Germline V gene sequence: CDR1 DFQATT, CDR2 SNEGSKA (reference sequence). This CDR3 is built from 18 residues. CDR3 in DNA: TGCAGTGCTAGACGCCTCCCCAGCGGGGGGGCATCGATAAATGAGCAGTTCTTC. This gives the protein CSARRLPSGGASINEQFF.

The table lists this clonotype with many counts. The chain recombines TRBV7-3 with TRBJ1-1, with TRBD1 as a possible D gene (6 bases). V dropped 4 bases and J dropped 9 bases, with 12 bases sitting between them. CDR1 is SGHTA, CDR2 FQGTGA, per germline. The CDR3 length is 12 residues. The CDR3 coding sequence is TGTGCCAGCAGCTCGGGACATGATAAAGCTTTCTTT. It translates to CASSSGHDKAFF.

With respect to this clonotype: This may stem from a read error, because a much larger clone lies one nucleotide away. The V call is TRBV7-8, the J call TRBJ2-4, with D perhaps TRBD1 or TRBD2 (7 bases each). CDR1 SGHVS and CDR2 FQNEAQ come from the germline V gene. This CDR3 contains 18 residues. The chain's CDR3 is CASTLEAGQNVAKNIQYF. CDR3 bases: TGTGCCAGCACCTTAGAAGCGGGACAGAACGTAGCCAAAAACATTCAGTACTTC.

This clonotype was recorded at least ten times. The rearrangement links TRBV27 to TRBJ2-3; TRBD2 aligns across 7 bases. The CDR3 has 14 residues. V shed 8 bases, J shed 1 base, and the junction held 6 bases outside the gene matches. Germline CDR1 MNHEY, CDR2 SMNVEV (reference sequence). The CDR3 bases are TGTGCCAGCCGAGCGGGACTCGGCACAGATACGCAGTATTTT. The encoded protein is CASRAGLGTDTQYF.

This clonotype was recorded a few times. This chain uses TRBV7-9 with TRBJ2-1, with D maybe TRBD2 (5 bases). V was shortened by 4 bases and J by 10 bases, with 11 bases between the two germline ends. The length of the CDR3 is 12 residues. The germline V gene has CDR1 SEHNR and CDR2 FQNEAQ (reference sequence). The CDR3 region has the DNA TGTGCCAGCAGCTCCTGGGCTAGCGAGCAGTTCTTC. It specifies CASSSWASEQFF.